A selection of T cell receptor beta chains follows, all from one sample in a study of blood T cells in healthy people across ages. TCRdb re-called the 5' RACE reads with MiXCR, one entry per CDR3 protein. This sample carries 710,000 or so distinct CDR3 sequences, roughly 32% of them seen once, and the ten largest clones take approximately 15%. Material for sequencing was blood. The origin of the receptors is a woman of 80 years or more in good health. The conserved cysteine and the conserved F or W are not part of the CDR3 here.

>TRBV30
AWSVGGGINEQF
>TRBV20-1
SASEIIAGGYNEQF
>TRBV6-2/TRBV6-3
ASTLTGAASNQPQH
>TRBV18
ASSPETGSYGYT
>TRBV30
ACSGGAGVVQY
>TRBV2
ASMIQETQY
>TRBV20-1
SGLGQASDEQF
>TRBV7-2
ASSGRTAGEAF
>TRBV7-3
ASSLTGPPTDTQY
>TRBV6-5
ASSYSPGTYSPLH
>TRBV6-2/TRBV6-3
ASSSTRPGTGLYEQF
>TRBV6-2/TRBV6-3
ASSYSAGRADTQY
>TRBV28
ASSPRTSGPYTDTQY
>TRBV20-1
SARPPGQLNSPPH
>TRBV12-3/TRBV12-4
ASSFYKGGPGGELF
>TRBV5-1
ASSAGLAGVSDTQY
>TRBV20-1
SAKVTATEAF
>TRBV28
ASSFVTEETQY
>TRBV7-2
ASSLAGGYSNQPQH
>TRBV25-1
ASSEGVWGSPLH
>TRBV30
AWTQAGHYLRETQY
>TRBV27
ASSLYASVTDAQY
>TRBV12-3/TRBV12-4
ASSSGQGLRTDTQY
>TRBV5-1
ASSLGTGASPLH
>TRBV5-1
ASSRRTGTSSYEQY
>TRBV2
ASSRLEYTYEQY
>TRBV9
ASSVGVTQY
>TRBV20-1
SAREVRGPYEQY
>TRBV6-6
ASTLGEGYT
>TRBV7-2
ASSLQGSIQETQY
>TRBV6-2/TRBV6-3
ASSPRGTGSSPLH
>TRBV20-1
SAKPNPYQPQH
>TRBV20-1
SARPTRDEAF
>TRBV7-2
ASSWRETQY
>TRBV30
AWNRGPDTQY
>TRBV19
ASSIDRRYGYT
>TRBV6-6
ASSNPGTVSTEAF
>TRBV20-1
SPQGSGNIQY
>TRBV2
ASSEFGQTLQPQH
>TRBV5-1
ASSAAVGRVDEQF
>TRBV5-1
ASSLEVGATEAF
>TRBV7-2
ASTRTGDSYEQY